Listed here are 23 T cell receptor beta chains from one sample, sequenced in a study of early stage breast cancer tumors. Using immunoSEQ multiplex PCR, the repertoire was profiled, and TCRdb retains in-frame clones only, with some absent. Here the sample spans around 11,000 clones, more than 60% being singletons. What was sequenced was breast tumor tissue. All receptors derive from a person aged 70 to 85 with breast cancer.

The chain links TRBV4-1 to TRBJ2-3, with TRBD2 matching 10 bases. V dropped 4 bases and J dropped 6; count of bases not matched to a gene: 1. Germline values: CDR1 MGHRA, CDR2 YSYEKL. The CDR3 has 13 residues. CDR3 region: CASSPAGGDTQYF. Here the CDR3 DNA reads TGCGCCAGCAGCCCAGCGGGGGGGGATACGCAGTATTTT.

This chain uses TRBV29-1 with TRBJ2-7; 11 bases match TRBD2. The CDR3 spans 13 residues. Trimming removed 4 bases from V and 1 base from J; junction bases left unmatched: 0. From germline, CDR1 is SQVTM and CDR2 ANQGSEA. Here the CDR3 DNA reads TGCAGCGTTGGGACTAGCGGGTCCTACGAGCAGTACTTC. Protein product: CSVGTSGSYEQYF.

In this sample, this clone turned up a few times. This sequence joins TRBV7-9 and TRBJ2-7; possible D gene TRBD2, 6 bases. CDR3 length: 13 residues. Trimming stripped 4 bases from V and 5 bases from J, with 12 bases between. The germline V gene has CDR1 SEHNR and CDR2 FQNEAQ (reference sequence). The CDR3 protein is CASSYAGIDEQYF. The CDR3 region has the DNA TGTGCCAGCAGCTATGCGGGGATCGACGAGCAGTACTTC. Supplemented by reference TRBV7-9 and TRBJ2-7, the full variable domain reads DTGVSQNPRHKITKRGQNVTFRCDPISEHNRLYWYRQTLGQGPEFLTYFQNEAQLEKSRLLSDRFSAERPKGSFSTLEIQRTEQGDSAMYLCASSYAGIDEQYFGPGTRLTVT.

The chain links TRBV9 to TRBJ1-1; D remains unclear. CDR1 and CDR2 from the germline V gene are SGDLS and YYNGEE. V shed 3 bases and J shed 1 base, with 10 bases lying between them. This CDR3 contains 14 residues. CDR3 loop: CASSAPPSNTEAFF. DNA of the CDR3: TGTGCCAGCAGCGCCCCCCCCTCGAACACTGAAGCTTTCTTT.

The rearrangement uses TRBV10-2 and TRBJ1-5, with D perhaps matching TRBD1 (6 bases). Germline V gene sequence: CDR1 WSHSY, CDR2 SAAADI. The CDR3 loop spans 15 amino acids. The ends were cut back, 2 bases at V and 8 bases at J, with 16 bases in the middle. As DNA, the CDR3 is TGCGCCAGCAGTGAGAGATTCAGGGGAGGGGAGCCCCAGCATTTT. Translation gives CASSERFRGGEPQHF.

The gene calls are TRBV18 and TRBJ1-2; no clear D gene. V lost 3 bases and J 7 bases, leaving 12 bases between the germline ends. The germline gives CDR1 KGHSH, CDR2 LQKENI. The CDR3 spans 13 residues. CDR3 region: CASSPGEAAGYTF. The DNA of the CDR3 is TGTGCCAGCTCACCCGGGGAGGCAGCTGGCTACACCTTC.

V gene TRBV7-9 combines with J gene TRBJ2-2; tentative D call: TRBD1 (5 bases). Trimming took off 5 bases at V and 5 bases at J, with 18 bases between the two ends. This CDR3 is 16 amino acids long. Germline CDR1 reads SEHNR; CDR2 reads FQNEAQ (reference sequence). The CDR3 sequence is CASSPHDSLFTGELFF. In DNA, the CDR3 is TGTGCCAGCAGCCCCCACGACAGCTTATTTACCGGGGAGCTGTTTTTT.

V gene TRBV19 combines with J gene TRBJ2-2, with 14 bases aligning to TRBD2. V was pared by 7 bases and J by 6 bases, with 7 bases of the junction left unmatched. The V gene's germline CDR1 is LNHDA and CDR2 SQIVND (reference sequence). The CDR3 extends over 16 amino acids. In DNA form, the CDR3 reads TGTGCCAGTATCCTGACTAGCGGGGGGGTGCCCGGGGAGCTGTTTTTT. Translated, it gives CASILTSGGVPGELFF.

The chain has TRBV13 and TRBJ2-1, with 10 bases identical to TRBD2. The CDR3 spans 14 residues. Looked up from germline, CDR1 is PRHDT and CDR2 is FYEKMQ (reference sequence). J gave up 6 bases and V 4 bases, and 3 bases lay outside the gene matches. The CDR3 loop reads CASSSSGGANEQFF. CDR3 nucleotide sequence: TGTGCCAGCAGCTCCAGCGGGGGGGCCAATGAGCAGTTCTTC.

The V gene is TRBV10-2, the J gene TRBJ2-7; TRBD2 might be the D (5 bases). In germline, CDR1 is WSHSY, CDR2 SAAADI. Trimming shortened V by 4 bases and J by 3 bases, and 16 bases separated the two germline ends. CDR3 length equals 15 residues. For the CDR3, the DNA is TGCGCCAGCAGTGTGTCCAAGGACTTCGGCTACGAGCAGTACTTC. Protein product: CASSVSKDFGYEQYF.

This clone rates as large. The chain combines TRBV9 with TRBJ1-5; the match to TRBD1 covers 11 bases. The ends lost 0 bases at V and 9 bases at J; junction bases unmatched: 5. CDR1 and CDR2 (germline): SGDLS, YYNGEE. The CDR3 is 15 amino acids. This CDR3 is CASSVDGQGARPQHF. CDR3 sequence (DNA): TGTGCCAGCAGCGTAGATGGACAGGGGGCAAGGCCCCAGCATTTT.

The rearrangement joins TRBV30 to TRBJ2-4; D may be TRBD1 (6 bases). The CDR3 loop spans 15 amino acids. V was cut by 1 base and J by 6 bases, with 16 bases left in between. The germline V gene has CDR1 GTSNPN and CDR2 SVGIG (reference sequence). The CDR3 loop reads CAWSADRLASNIQYF. As DNA, the CDR3 is TGTGCCTGGAGTGCCGACAGGCTTGCCTCAAACATTCAGTACTTC.

The rearrangement uses TRBV19 and TRBJ2-1; D is perhaps TRBD1 (5 bases). The V end was cut by 6 bases, the J end by 3 bases, with 12 bases between. Germline loops: CDR1 LNHDA, CDR2 SQIVND (reference sequence). This CDR3 comprises 14 residues. DNA for the CDR3: TGTGCCAGTAGGGTAGAGCAGGGCTACAATGAGCAGTTCTTC. Its translation: CASRVEQGYNEQFF.

The rearrangement links TRBV7-9 to TRBJ1-2, with D perhaps TRBD1 (5 bases). The V gene's germline CDR1 is SEHNR and CDR2 FQNEAQ (reference sequence). The CDR3 loop spans 14 amino acids. V lost 8 bases to trimming and J lost 4 bases, with 17 bases between them. The CDR3 region is CASQRGGVGYGYTF. The CDR3 nucleotides are TGTGCCAGCCAACGCGGAGGGGTGGGCTATGGCTACACCTTC. The full variable domain, rest sourced from reference TRBV7-9 and TRBJ1-2, is DTGVSQNPRHKITKRGQNVTFRCDPISEHNRLYWYRQTLGQGPEFLTYFQNEAQLEKSRLLSDRFSAERPKGSFSTLEIQRTEQGDSAMYLCASQRGGVGYGYTFGSGTRLTVV.

The chain employs TRBV7-2 and TRBJ1-1; tentative D call: TRBD1 (6 bases). Looked up from germline, CDR1 is SGHTA and CDR2 is FQGNSA. The CDR3 loop spans 16 amino acids. The germline V and J ends were trimmed by 5 bases and 1 base, with 17 bases remaining between them. Here the CDR3 reads CASSPTTRTANTEAFF. In DNA form, the CDR3 reads TGTGCCAGCAGCCCGACAACCCGGACAGCGAACACTGAAGCTTTCTTT. Filled out from reference TRBV7-2 and TRBJ1-1, the complete variable domain reads GAGVSQSPSNKVTEKGKDVELRCDPISGHTALYWYRQSLGQGLEFLIYFQGNSAPDKSGLPSDRFSAERTGGSVSTLTIQRTQQEDSAVYLCASSPTTRTANTEAFFGQGTRLTVV.

In its sample, this clone was seen a few times. The chain links TRBV19 to TRBJ2-7, with 11 bases that match TRBD1. The CDR3 loop spans 15 amino acids. V was pared by 3 bases and J by 2 bases, with 3 bases of the junction left unmatched. Germline V gene data show CDR1 as LNHDA and CDR2 as SQIVND (reference sequence). This CDR3 is CASSIPGQGAYEQYF. Here the CDR3 DNA reads TGTGCCAGTAGTATCCCGGGACAGGGGGCCTACGAGCAGTACTTC. The whole variable domain, filled in from reference TRBV19 and TRBJ2-7, reads DGGITQSPKYLFRKEGQNVTLSCEQNLNHDAMYWYRQDPGQGLRLIYYSQIVNDFQKGDIAEGYSVSREKKESFPLTVTSAQKNPTAFYLCASSIPGQGAYEQYFGPGTRLTVT.

The chain joins TRBV19 to TRBJ2-3, with a possible D match to TRBD1 (5 bases). This CDR3 spans 14 amino acids. The germline gives CDR1 LNHDA, CDR2 SQIVND (reference sequence). Trimming pared 7 bases from V and 0 bases from J, leaving 11 bases between. For the CDR3, the DNA is TGTGCCAGTAATCCAGGGCATAGCACAGATACGCAGTATTTT. The encoded protein is CASNPGHSTDTQYF.

This clone was seen a few times. The chain links TRBV10-2 to TRBJ2-2, with no clear D. Germline V CDR1 and CDR2: WSHSY, SAAADI. The V end was cut by 0 bases, the J end by 1 base, with 12 bases between. The CDR3 runs 17 residues. The CDR3 DNA reads as TGCGCCAGCAGTGAGTCGTATGTACTCTTGAACACCGGGGAGCTGTTTTTT. It yields the protein CASSESYVLLNTGELFF.

The chain's CDR3 is CSVDRGIDTQYF. CDR3 DNA: TGCAGCGTTGATCGGGGAATAGATACGCAGTATTTT. The genes are TRBV29-1 and TRBJ2-3; D possibly corresponds to TRBD2 (5 bases). Trimming removed 3 bases from V and 5 bases from J, with 9 bases in between. The CDR3 sequence is 12 residues long. Looked up from germline, CDR1 is SQVTM and CDR2 is ANQGSEA.

The chain is built from TRBV4-3 and TRBJ2-6; D may be TRBD1 (5 bases). Germline V gives CDR1 LGHNA, CDR2 YSLEER. V lost 1 base and J lost 0, with 16 bases in between. The CDR3 is 19 residues long. CDR3 in DNA: TGCGCCAGCAGCCAAGGCATGGGGCTATCTTTCTCTGGGGCCAACGTCCTGACTTTC. Its protein product is CASSQGMGLSFSGANVLTF.

This clone has just one count. The V gene is TRBV2, the J gene TRBJ2-7; a weak D match, TRBD2 (6 bases). In germline, CDR1 is SNHLY, CDR2 FYNNEI. Deletions cut 0 bases from V and 2 bases from J, with 14 bases between. The CDR3 sequence is 16 residues long. CDR3 protein: CASSEAAEGGTYEQYF. In nucleotides, the CDR3 is TGTGCCAGCAGTGAAGCCGCGGAGGGCGGGACCTACGAGCAGTACTTC.

The chain joins TRBV5-4 to TRBJ2-1; 10 bases match TRBD2. Germline-derived CDR1 and CDR2 are SGHNT and YYREEE (reference sequence). J gave up 8 bases and V 1 base, and 6 bases lay outside the gene matches. The CDR3 spans 15 residues. CDR3 region: CASSLRLAGADEQFF. The CDR3 nucleotides read TGTGCCAGCAGCTTGCGGCTAGCGGGGGCAGATGAGCAGTTCTTC. The full variable domain, in which reference TRBV5-4 and TRBJ2-1 provide the parts outside the CDR3, is ETGVTQSPTHLIKTRGQQVTLRCSSQSGHNTVSWYQQALGQGPQFIFQYYREEENGRGNFPPRFSGLQFPNYSSELNVNALELDDSALYLCASSLRLAGADEQFFGPGTRLTVL.

The chain recombines TRBV19 with TRBJ2-2; a possible D gene is TRBD1 (5 bases). CDR1 is LNHDA, CDR2 SQIVND, per germline (reference sequence). Deletions cut 7 bases from V and 4 bases from J, with 19 bases between. This CDR3 has 16 amino acids. The CDR3 region is CASTQGRAVSTGELFF. For the CDR3, the DNA is TGTGCCAGTACCCAGGGCAGGGCAGTGAGCACCGGGGAGCTGTTTTTT.